This paragraph reports one T cell receptor beta chain. Antigen unknown. PCR employed 60 Vbeta and 13 Jbeta primers. Assay used: immunoSEQ multiplex PCR; TCRdb lists only in-frame clones, some missing. Of under 200,000 clones in the sample, roughly 84% were seen once. The data derive from a study of cytomegalovirus exposure and HLA in healthy donors. Study conclusions and caveats: Confirmation was obtained in vitro that a few CMV-associated chains are specific for CMV antigens.

CDR3 length: 13 amino acids. With V trimmed by 7 bases and J by 5 bases, 3 bases remained unmatched. CDR1 SGHNT and CDR2 YENEEA come from the germline V gene. The sequence derives from a man aged 30-40 years in good health and CMV-seropositive. V usage is TRBV11-3 and J usage is TRBJ1-4; 8 bases match TRBD1. Sequencing was carried out using PBMCs. The chain's CDR3 is CASTGQGNEKLFF. The CDR3 DNA sequence: TGTGCCAGCACCGGACAGGGCAATGAAAAACTGTTTTTT.